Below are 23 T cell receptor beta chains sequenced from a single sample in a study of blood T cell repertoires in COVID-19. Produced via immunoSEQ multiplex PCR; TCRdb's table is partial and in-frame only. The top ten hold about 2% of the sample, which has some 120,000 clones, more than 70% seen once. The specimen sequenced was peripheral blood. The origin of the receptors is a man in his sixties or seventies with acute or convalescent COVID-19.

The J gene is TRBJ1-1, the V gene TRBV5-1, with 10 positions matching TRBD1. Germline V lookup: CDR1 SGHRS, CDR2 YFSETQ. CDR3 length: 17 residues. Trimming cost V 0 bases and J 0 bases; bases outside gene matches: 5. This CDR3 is CASSLGVGTGVNTEAFF. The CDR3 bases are TGCGCCAGCAGCTTGGGCGTTGGGACAGGGGTGAACACTGAAGCTTTCTTT.

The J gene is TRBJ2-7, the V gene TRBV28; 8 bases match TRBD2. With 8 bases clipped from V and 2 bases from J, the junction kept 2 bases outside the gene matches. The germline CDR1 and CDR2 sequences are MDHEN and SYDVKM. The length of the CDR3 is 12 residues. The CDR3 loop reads CASREGAYEQYF. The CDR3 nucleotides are TGTGCCAGCCGGGAGGGGGCCTACGAGCAGTACTTC.

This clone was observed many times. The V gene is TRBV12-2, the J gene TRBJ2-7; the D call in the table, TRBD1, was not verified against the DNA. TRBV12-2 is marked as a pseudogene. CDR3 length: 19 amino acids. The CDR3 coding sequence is TGTGCAAGTCGCTTAGCGGTGGTACAGGGGCATCTACAAACCTACGAGCAGTACTTC. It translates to CASRLAVVQGHLQTYEQYF.

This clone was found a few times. The CDR3, as DNA: TGTGCCATCAGTGAGCCTCGGACAGGGGTCAATTCACCCCTCCACTTT. This gives the protein CAISEPRTGVNSPLHF. The V and J genes are TRBV10-3 and TRBJ1-6; 9 nucleotides align to TRBD1. The CDR3 runs to 16 residues. Germline CDR1 is ENHRY and CDR2 is SYGVKD. Trimming removed 2 bases from V and 7 bases from J; junction bases left unmatched: 6.

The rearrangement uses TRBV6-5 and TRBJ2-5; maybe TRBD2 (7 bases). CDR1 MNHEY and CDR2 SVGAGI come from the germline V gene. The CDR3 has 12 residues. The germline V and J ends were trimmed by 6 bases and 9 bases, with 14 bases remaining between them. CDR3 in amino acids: CASSQQGGAQYF. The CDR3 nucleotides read TGTGCCAGCAGCCAACAGGGAGGGGCCCAGTACTTC.

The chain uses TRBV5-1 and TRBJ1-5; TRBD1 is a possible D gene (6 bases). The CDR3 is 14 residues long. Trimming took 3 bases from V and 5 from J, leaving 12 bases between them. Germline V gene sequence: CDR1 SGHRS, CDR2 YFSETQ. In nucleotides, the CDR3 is TGCGCCAGCAGCTGGACGACAGGCGATCAGCCCCAGCATTTT. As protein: CASSWTTGDQPQHF.

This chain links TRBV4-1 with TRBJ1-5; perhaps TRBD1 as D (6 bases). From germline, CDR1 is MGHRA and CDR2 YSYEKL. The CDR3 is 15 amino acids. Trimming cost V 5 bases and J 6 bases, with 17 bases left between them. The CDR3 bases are TGCGCCAGCAGCACAAAAGAGGGGGGGACTCAGCCCCAGCATTTT. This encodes CASSTKEGGTQPQHF.

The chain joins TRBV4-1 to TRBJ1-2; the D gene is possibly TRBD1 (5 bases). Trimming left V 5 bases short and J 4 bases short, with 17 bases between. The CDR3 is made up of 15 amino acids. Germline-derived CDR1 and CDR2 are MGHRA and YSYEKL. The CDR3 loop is CASSKDHRGGYGYTF. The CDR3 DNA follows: TGCGCCAGCAGCAAGGACCACCGGGGGGGCTATGGCTACACCTTC.

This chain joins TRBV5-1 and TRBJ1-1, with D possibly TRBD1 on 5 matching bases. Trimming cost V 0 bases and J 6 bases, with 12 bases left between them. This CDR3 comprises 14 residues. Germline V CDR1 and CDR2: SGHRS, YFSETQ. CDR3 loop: CASSLGSGISEAFF. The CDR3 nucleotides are TGCGCCAGCAGCTTGGGTTCAGGGATTTCTGAAGCTTTCTTT.

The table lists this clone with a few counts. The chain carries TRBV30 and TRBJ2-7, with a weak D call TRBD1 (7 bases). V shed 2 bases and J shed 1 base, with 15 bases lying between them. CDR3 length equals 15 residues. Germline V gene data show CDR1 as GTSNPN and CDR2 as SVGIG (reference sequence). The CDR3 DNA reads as TGTGCCTGGAGTCCAGGGGGGTCCTATTCCTACGAGCAGTACTTC. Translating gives CAWSPGGSYSYEQYF.

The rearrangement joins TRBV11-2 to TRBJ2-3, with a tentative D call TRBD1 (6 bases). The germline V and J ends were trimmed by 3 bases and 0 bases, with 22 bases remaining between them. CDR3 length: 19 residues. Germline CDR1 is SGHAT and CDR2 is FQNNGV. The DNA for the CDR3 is TGTGCCAGCAGCTTTTTTGGGACACAGAAGATAGGTAGCACAGATACGCAGTATTTT. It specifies CASSFFGTQKIGSTDTQYF.

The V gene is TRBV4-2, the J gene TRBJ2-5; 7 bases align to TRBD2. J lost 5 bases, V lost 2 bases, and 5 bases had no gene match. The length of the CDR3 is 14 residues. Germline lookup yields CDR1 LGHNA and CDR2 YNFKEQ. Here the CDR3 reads CASSQMGGAETQYF. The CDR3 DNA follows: TGTGCCAGCAGCCAAATGGGAGGGGCTGAGACCCAGTACTTC.

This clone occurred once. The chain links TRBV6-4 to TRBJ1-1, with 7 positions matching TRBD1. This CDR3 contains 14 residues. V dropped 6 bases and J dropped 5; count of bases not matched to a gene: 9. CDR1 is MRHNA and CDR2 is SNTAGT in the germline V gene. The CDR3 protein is CASRIGGGSTEAFF. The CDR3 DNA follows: TGTGCCAGCAGGATAGGGGGCGGAAGTACTGAAGCTTTCTTT.

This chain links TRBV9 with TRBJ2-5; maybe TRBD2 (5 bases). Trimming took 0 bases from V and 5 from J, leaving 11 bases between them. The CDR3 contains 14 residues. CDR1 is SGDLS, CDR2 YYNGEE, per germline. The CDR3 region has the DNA TGTGCCAGCAGCGTAGGTGGTAGCGTGGAGACCCAGTACTTC. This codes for CASSVGGSVETQYF. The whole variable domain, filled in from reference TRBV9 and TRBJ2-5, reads DSGVTQTPKHLITATGQRVTLRCSPRSGDLSVYWYQQSLDQGLQFLIQYYNGEERAKGNILERFSAQQFPDLHSELNLSSLELGDSALYFCASSVGGSVETQYFGPGTRLLVL.

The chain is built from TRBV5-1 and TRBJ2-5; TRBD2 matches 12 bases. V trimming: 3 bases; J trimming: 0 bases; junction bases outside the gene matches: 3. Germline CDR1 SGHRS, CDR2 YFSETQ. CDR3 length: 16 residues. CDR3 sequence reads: CASSWRLAGDQETQYF. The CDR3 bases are TGCGCCAGCAGCTGGAGACTAGCGGGGGACCAAGAGACCCAGTACTTC.

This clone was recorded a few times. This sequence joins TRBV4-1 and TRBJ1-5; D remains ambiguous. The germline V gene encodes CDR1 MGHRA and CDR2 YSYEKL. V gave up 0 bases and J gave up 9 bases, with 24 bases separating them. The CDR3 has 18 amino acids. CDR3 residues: CASSQETSPLAARRPQHF. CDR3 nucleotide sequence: TGCGCCAGCAGCCAAGAAACAAGTCCCCTGGCGGCTCGGCGGCCCCAGCATTTT.

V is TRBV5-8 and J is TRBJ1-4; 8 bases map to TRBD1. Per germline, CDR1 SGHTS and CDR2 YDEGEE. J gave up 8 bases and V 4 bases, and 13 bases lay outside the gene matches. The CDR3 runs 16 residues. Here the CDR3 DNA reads TGTGCCAGCAGCACAGGACAGGGCTGGCGGGACGAAAAACTGTTTTTT. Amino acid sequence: CASSTGQGWRDEKLFF.

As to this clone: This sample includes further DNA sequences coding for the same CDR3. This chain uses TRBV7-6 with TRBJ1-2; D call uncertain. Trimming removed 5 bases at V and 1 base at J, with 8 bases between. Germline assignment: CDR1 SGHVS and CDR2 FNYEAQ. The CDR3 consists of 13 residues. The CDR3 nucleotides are TGTGCCAGCAGCCCCACGGGTAACTATGGCTACACCTTC. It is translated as CASSPTGNYGYTF.

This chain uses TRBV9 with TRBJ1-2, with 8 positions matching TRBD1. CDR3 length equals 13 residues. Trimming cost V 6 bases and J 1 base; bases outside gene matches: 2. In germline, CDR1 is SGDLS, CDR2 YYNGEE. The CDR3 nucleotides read TGTGCCAGCAACGACAGGGGTAACTATGGCTACACCTTC. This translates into CASNDRGNYGYTF.

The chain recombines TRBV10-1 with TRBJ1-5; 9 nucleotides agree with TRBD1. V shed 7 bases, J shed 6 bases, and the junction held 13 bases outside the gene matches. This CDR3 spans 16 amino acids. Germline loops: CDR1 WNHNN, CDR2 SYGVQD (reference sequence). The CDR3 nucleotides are TGCGCCAGCAAGGACAGGGGTGGATCAATAGGTCAGCCCCAGCATTTT. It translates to CASKDRGGSIGQPQHF.

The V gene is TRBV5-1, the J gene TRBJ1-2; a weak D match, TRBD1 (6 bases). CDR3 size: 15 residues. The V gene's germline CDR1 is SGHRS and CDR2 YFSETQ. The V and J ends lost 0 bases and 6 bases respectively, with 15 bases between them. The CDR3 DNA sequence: TGCGCCAGCAGCTTGGAGGCCAGGGGAAGGAATGGCTACACCTTC. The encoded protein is CASSLEARGRNGYTF.

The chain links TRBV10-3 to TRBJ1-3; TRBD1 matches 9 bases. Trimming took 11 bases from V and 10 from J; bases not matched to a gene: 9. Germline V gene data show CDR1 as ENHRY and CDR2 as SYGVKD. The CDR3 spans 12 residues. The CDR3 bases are TGTGCCCTCGGGACAGGGTTATCTACCATATATTTT. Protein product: CALGTGLSTIYF.

CDR3 nucleotide sequence: TGTGCCAGTAGTATAGGACAGGACAATCAGCCCCAGCATTTT. This codes for CASSIGQDNQPQHF. V is TRBV19 and J is TRBJ1-5, with D possibly TRBD1 on 6 matching bases. The CDR3 contains 14 residues. The germline V gene has CDR1 LNHDA and CDR2 SQIVND (reference sequence). Trimming took 1 base from V and 3 from J, leaving 7 bases between them.